The text below deals with one T cell receptor beta chain. The antigen remains undetermined. The record originates from a study of T cell responses to AZD1222 COVID-19 vaccine. Study results and caveats: Only after the peak T cell response were repertoires sampled. It should be noted that donors were predominantly white British and more often female, and clonal diversity was possibly underestimated. Dominant at 160-218 and 743-854, vaccine-associated CD4 TCRs also spanned spike.

CDR1 and CDR2 (germline): SGHKS, YYEKEE (reference sequence). With 4 bases clipped from V and 2 bases from J, the junction kept 8 bases outside the gene matches. This CDR3 has 15 residues. TCRdb's table, derived via immunoSEQ multiplex PCR, lists solely in-frame clones and lacks some. The table records approximately 110,000 clones, around 87% of them present only once. This chain joins TRBV5-5 and TRBJ2-5; TRBD2 matches 7 bases. Specimen: peripheral blood, collected on day 0 of AZD1222 vaccination. The receptor's source is an adult in good health. The CDR3 loop is CASSLFTGGQETQYF. CDR3 DNA: TGTGCCAGCAGCCTATTTACCGGGGGGCAAGAGACCCAGTACTTC.